Only one count was recorded for the clone carrying this T cell receptor (beta chain). The target antigen is unknown. Assay: immunoSEQ multiplex PCR; the TCRdb copy retains only in-frame clones and omits some. The sample records approximately 130,000 clones, just under 95% being singletons. Trimming removed 5 bases at V and 0 bases at J, with 14 bases between. The CDR3 is made up of 15 amino acids. Looked up from germline, CDR1 is SGHVS and CDR2 is FNYEAQ. The data derive from a study of T cell responses to AZD1222 COVID-19 vaccine. General observations from the study: There were mostly white British donors and more females than males, and clonal diversity was possibly underestimated. Recipients of two AZD1222 doses showed rising Spike-specific TCR breadth and depth.

The J gene is TRBJ2-7, the V gene TRBV7-6, with TRBD2 as a possible D gene (5 bases). The clonotype was recovered from an adult who received the AZD1222 COVID-19 vaccine. The sample here was peripheral blood, taken 28 days after the second AZD1222 dose. The CDR3 DNA sequence: TGTGCCAGCAGCACTACCTTGGGGAGCTCCTACGAGCAGTACTTC. Amino acid sequence: CASSTTLGSSYEQYF.